This T cell receptor beta chain was profiled in a study of PD-1 blockade in classical Hodgkin lymphoma. The method was immunoSEQ multiplex PCR; TCRdb's version includes in-frame clones alone and lacks a portion of them. The sample yields some 16,000 clones, roughly 84% seen once. The time point: newly diagnosed, previously untreated cHL patient sample. It was by magnetic negative selection that CD4+ T cells were purified from thawed PBMCs. The CDR3 is made up of 13 amino acids. V gave up 11 bases and J gave up 7 bases; unmatched junction bases: 11. Germline V CDR1 and CDR2: LNHDA, SQIVND (reference sequence).

Sequences were obtained from CD4+ T cells from blood. The chain employs TRBV19 and TRBJ2-3; 8 nucleotides match TRBD2. The TCR sequence derives from a human donor with classical Hodgkin lymphoma. CDR3 nucleotide sequence: TGTGCCTCGGCCCCGGGAGGGGTGAATACGCAGTATTTT. Its protein product is CASAPGGVNTQYF.